This T cell receptor beta chain emerged from a study of regulatory T cells in long-lasting Graves disease. Overall study results and limits: With 2,741 shared public clonotypes, persistent patients exceeded new patients, who shared about a thousand. Persistent disease samples used TRBV28, TRBJ1-2 and TRBJ2-5 preferentially.

Construction of the TCR beta libraries employed iRepertoire HTBI primers in conjunction with Arm-PCR of CDR3 regions. TCRdb called the multiplex PCR reads again in MiXCR, with one record for every CDR3 protein. The sample contains approximately 480,000 distinct CDR3 sequences, 15% to 20% of which appear only once. Germline lookup yields CDR1 MDHEN and CDR2 SYDVKM. This CDR3 spans 17 amino acids. V was clipped by 9 bases and J by 0 bases, with 21 bases between them. In its sample, this clonotype was seen many times. Its antigen is still unknown. Time point of the sample: newly diagnosed GD, antithyroid drugs for less than 3 months. Construction of the TCR library relied on RNA isolated from PBMCs. These records were also assigned to another study, of T cells in Graves' hyperthyroidism and ophthalmopathy. That paper states: Most thyroid clonotypes expanded above 0.001 appeared in blood too.

The material sequenced was peripheral blood mononuclear cells (PBMCs), taken at new diagnosis, from a patient treated with antithyroid drugs. The J gene is TRBJ2-4, the V gene TRBV28; D possibly corresponds to TRBD1 (6 bases). The receptor was isolated from a man aged 35-49 years with Graves disease. As DNA, the CDR3 is TGTGCCAGTCCACCAAGCGGACAGCCCTCAGCCAAAAACATTCAGTACTTC. Translated: CASPPSGQPSAKNIQYF.